This T cell receptor beta chain appears in the sequencing data of a study of PD-1 blockade in classical Hodgkin lymphoma. Using immunoSEQ multiplex PCR, the repertoire was profiled, and TCRdb retains in-frame clones only, with some absent. Of about 100,000 clones listed, around 89% are singletons. As concerns this clone: What it binds is not known.

Relapse was seen in all patients after autologous stem cell transplantation, and brentuximab vedotin exposure was variable. Patients showed best responses of complete response, partial response or progressive disease. Study outcomes and limitations: Initiation of nivolumab under 1 year after ASCT led to exclusion of patients. Healthy donors were reported to have higher baseline TCR diversity than newly diagnosed patients. By C4D1, diversity of CD4+ TCRs had risen significantly, whereas that of CD8+ TCRs had not.

The junction had 5 bases not matched to a gene; V was cut back by 7 bases and J by 3 bases. Germline-derived CDR1 and CDR2 are MNHNS and SASEGT. This CDR3 is 15 amino acids long. The sequence derives from a human donor with classical Hodgkin lymphoma. The J gene is TRBJ2-2, the V gene TRBV6-1, with 10 bases identical to TRBD2. The starting material was peripheral blood mononuclear cells (PBMCs), obtained before the second cycle of nivolumab. For the CDR3, the DNA is TGTGCCAGCAAAAGCGGGGGGGCCTACACCGGGGAGCTGTTTTTT. It is translated as CASKSGGAYTGELFF.